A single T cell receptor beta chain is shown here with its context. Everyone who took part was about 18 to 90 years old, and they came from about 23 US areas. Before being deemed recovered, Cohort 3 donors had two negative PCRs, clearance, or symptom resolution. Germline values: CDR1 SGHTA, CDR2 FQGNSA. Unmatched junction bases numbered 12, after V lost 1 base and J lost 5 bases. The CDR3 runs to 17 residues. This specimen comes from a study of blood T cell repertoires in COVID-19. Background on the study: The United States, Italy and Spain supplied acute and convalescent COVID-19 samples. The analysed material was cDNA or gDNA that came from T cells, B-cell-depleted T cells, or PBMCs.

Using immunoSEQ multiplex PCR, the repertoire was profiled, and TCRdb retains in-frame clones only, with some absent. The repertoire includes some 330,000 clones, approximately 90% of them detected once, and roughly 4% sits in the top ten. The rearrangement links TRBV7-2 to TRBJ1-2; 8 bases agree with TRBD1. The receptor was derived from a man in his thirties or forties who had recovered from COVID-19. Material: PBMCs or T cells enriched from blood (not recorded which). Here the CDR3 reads CASSLDLGQGETYGYTF. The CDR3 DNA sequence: TGTGCCAGCAGCTTAGACTTAGGACAGGGAGAGACGTATGGCTACACCTTC. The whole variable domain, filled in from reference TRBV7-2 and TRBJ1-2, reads GAGVSQSPSNKVTEKGKDVELRCDPISGHTALYWYRQSLGQGLEFLIYFQGNSAPDKSGLPSDRFSAERTGGSVSTLTIQRTQQEDSAVYLCASSLDLGQGETYGYTFGSGTRLTVV.